The 6 T cell receptor beta chains below come from one sample, sequenced in a study of shared clonotypes between healthy human individuals. The data were produced by immunoSEQ multiplex PCR, yet TCRdb's version contains in-frame clones alone and is incomplete. The data show over a million clones, approximately 98.5% seen once. The material sequenced was naive CD4+ T cells sorted from blood. Subset of the sample: CD45RA+ positively selected. The receptors originated from a man aged 25-45 years in good health.

The rearrangement links TRBV7-9 to TRBJ2-2; D remains ambiguous. This CDR3 region has 16 residues. The V gene lost 5 bases and the J gene lost 7 bases, with 20 bases spanning the gap. CDR1 is SEHNR, CDR2 FQNEAQ, per germline (reference sequence). The CDR3 loop reads CASSLIFPGGHGELFF. The DNA of the CDR3 is TGTGCCAGCAGCCTGATCTTCCCGGGCGGTCACGGGGAGCTGTTTTTT.

This clone was found once. The V and J genes are TRBV28 and TRBJ2-7, with 8 positions matching TRBD2. This CDR3 region has 15 residues. The V and J ends lost 6 bases and 5 bases, in that order; junction bases with no gene match: 12. Germline V gene sequence: CDR1 MDHEN, CDR2 SYDVKM. In DNA form, the CDR3 reads TGTGCCAGCAGGGCCCCGGGAGGGCCGGTTCACGAGCAGTACTTC. This translates into CASRAPGGPVHEQYF.

The rearrangement joins TRBV19 to TRBJ1-2, with no clear D. Trimming took 2 bases from V and 3 from J, leaving 19 bases between them. Germline lookup yields CDR1 LNHDA and CDR2 SQIVND (reference sequence). The CDR3 length is 17 residues. The CDR3 reads CASSILNVGVSDYGYTF. DNA of the CDR3: TGTGCCAGTAGTATACTCAATGTGGGAGTATCTGACTATGGCTACACCTTC.

The CDR3 nucleotides read TGCGCCAGCAGCTCCCGACAGGACATTTACAATGAGCAGTTCTTC. Residues: CASSSRQDIYNEQFF. V usage is TRBV5-1 and J usage is TRBJ2-1; weak D call: TRBD1 (6 bases). The CDR3 covers 15 residues. The germline V and J ends were trimmed by 3 bases and 4 bases, with 14 bases remaining between them. The germline V gene has CDR1 SGHRS and CDR2 YFSETQ.

The V call is TRBV28, the J call TRBJ2-4, with 11 nucleotides matching TRBD1. J was trimmed by 3 bases and V by 3 bases; bases with no gene match: 7. Germline V CDR1 and CDR2: MDHEN, SYDVKM. This CDR3 has 17 amino acids. CDR3 in amino acids: CASSFTGQGVIKNIQYF. In nucleotides, the CDR3 is TGTGCCAGCAGTTTTACGGGACAGGGGGTTATCAAAAACATTCAGTACTTC.

The chain uses TRBV14 and TRBJ1-4; D not resolved. CDR3 length: 14 residues. Trimming cost V 1 base and J 5 bases, with 8 bases left between them. CDR1 is SGHDN, CDR2 FVKESK, per germline. CDR3 bases: TGTGCCAGCAGCCAAGCGGCCCGGAATGAAAAACTGTTTTTT. It encodes CASSQAARNEKLFF.